Sequencing of this T cell receptor beta chain was carried out in a study of blood T cell repertoires in COVID-19. Study-level background: The United States, Italy and Spain were the sources of the acute and convalescent COVID-19 samples. The cDNA or gDNA used as material had been derived from T cells, B-cell-depleted T cells, or PBMCs.

Per the study methods: Amplification from reference gene primers served as the basis for estimated nucleated cell counts. Sequenced by immunoSEQ multiplex PCR; TCRdb stores in-frame clones only, minus some. V and J calls and clone size are given by that table; D and trimming were obtained from the DNA. The sample includes about 290,000 clones, roughly 80% of them seen just once. V was pared by 2 bases and J by 6 bases, with 14 bases between. Germline V gives CDR1 SQVTM, CDR2 ANQGSEA. The CDR3 sequence is 14 residues long. The sequence derives from a woman aged 45-65 years with active or convalescent COVID-19. The V gene is TRBV29-1, the J gene TRBJ2-1; D possibly corresponds to TRBD2 (5 bases). Sequencing used peripheral blood. For the CDR3, the DNA is TGCAGCGTTGAATTAGCGCGACATATCAATGAGCAGTTCTTC. The encoded protein is CSVELARHINEQFF.